This T cell receptor (beta chain) derives from a study of post-analysis software for immune sequencing data. For the study at large: Relapsing-remitting, secondary progressive and progressive-relapsing courses of multiple sclerosis were included.

Losses at the gene ends were 4 bases for V and 2 bases for J; bases not matched to a gene: 5. The CDR3 extends over 14 amino acids. Germline CDR1 SGHRS, CDR2 YFSETQ. A note on this clonotype: Its antigen is currently unknown.

The TCR beta cDNA libraries carried unique molecular identifiers. When about 0.85 to 11 million T cells were used, they gave about 540,000 cDNA molecules. A single record per CDR3 protein comes from TCRdb applying MiXCR to the PCR reads. The sample has about 540,000 distinct CDR3 sequences, around a third seen once. Overall study results and limits: With TRBV5-6, TRBV5-1 and TRBV20-1 included, about five TRBV segments were more frequent in patients than in controls. The normalized Chao1 diversity of multiple sclerosis patients was significantly lower than that of controls. Samples made in the same batch grouped tightly together by F measure.

Sequenced material: blood. The receptor comes from a girl aged 2-17 years with multiple sclerosis. The chain links TRBV5-1 to TRBJ2-5; 7 nucleotides match TRBD1. The DNA for the CDR3 is TGCGCCAGCAGCGTCCCGGGACAGCAAGAGACCCAGTACTTC. Protein sequence: CASSVPGQQETQYF. Looking up the rest from reference TRBV5-1 and TRBJ2-5 gives the full variable domain: KAGVTQTPRYLIKTRGQQVTLSCSPISGHRSVSWYQQTPGQGLQFLFEYFSETQRNKGNFPGRFSGRQFSNSRSEMNVSTLELGDSALYLCASSVPGQQETQYFGPGTRLLVL.